This record looks at one T cell receptor (beta chain) sequence and its context. Its antigen remains unidentified. This sample was included in a study of shared clonotypes between healthy human individuals. The study's findings and limits: Blood was the sole source, and tissue repertoires probably differ.

The authors split each subset's genomic DNA evenly across several immunoSEQ plates. Clones were read by immunoSEQ multiplex PCR, and TCRdb kept only the in-frame ones, dropping some. The data show about 500,000 clones, 75% to 80% seen once. The CDR3 contains 18 residues. The trim removed 6 bases at V and 8 bases at J, leaving 18 bases unmatched. Germline V lookup: CDR1 SGHTA, CDR2 FQGTGA. The donors, all of them Caucasian adults, lived in Nashville, Tennessee. The chain is built from TRBV7-3 and TRBJ2-3; TRBD2 matches 12 bases. The sequencing sample was made of PBMCs. This sequence originates from a woman between 35 and 50 years old in good health. Some clones in this sample may be carry-over from other donors' samples. The CDR3, as DNA: TGTGCCAGCAGGCCGGGGGGTGCTAGCGGGAGGGCAATAGGTACGCAGTATTTT. Translated, it gives CASRPGGASGRAIGTQYF.